This T cell receptor (beta chain) derives from a study of T-cell memory formation after mild COVID-19. Regarding the study as a whole: Pre-infection memory harbored some responding clones, suggesting cross-reactive memory joined. Day 15 to 85 contractors were CD4/CD8 balanced; later expanders leaned CD4+.

TCRdb reanalysed the 5' RACE reads using MiXCR and keeps one entry per CDR3 protein. This sample yields about 400,000 distinct CDR3 sequences, of which approximately 15% are seen a single time; about 22% belongs to the top ten. A note on this clonotype: Its antigen is not known.

J gave up 4 bases and V 2 bases, and 16 bases lay outside the gene matches. The length of the CDR3 is 17 residues. CDR1 is DFQATT and CDR2 is SNEGSKA in the germline V gene (reference sequence). The sequence was obtained from a man between 18 and 29 years old who had mild COVID-19 (a few samples of this study predate the infection). Cell type and time point are not known. The sample comprised PBMCs or a T cell subset sorted from them (not recorded which). The chain combines TRBV20-1 with TRBJ1-1; 7 positions agree with TRBD1. CDR3 sequence: CSARLPSGTGVFTEAFF. The CDR3 coding sequence is TGCAGTGCTAGACTCCCTAGTGGTACAGGGGTCTTCACTGAAGCTTTCTTT.